This entry features one T cell receptor beta chain sequence. The data were produced by immunoSEQ multiplex PCR, yet TCRdb's version contains in-frame clones alone and is incomplete. The data show 80,000 to 100,000 clones, with roughly 89% seen just once and about 3% held by the top ten. This CDR3 region has 17 residues. CDR1 is SGHAT and CDR2 is FQNNGV in the germline V gene. With V trimmed by 5 bases and J by 5 bases, 10 bases remained unmatched. This sample was taken from a study of control samples from healthy donors and cancer patients. Sequences were obtained from blood. The gene calls are TRBV11-2 and TRBJ2-2, with 11 bases identical to TRBD1. The sequence came from a human donor in good health. The donor label of this sample is uncertain. CDR3 region: CASSPGGTGGRTGELFF. The CDR3 DNA sequence: TGTGCCAGCAGCCCTGGCGGGACAGGGGGACGAACCGGGGAGCTGTTTTTT.